This T cell receptor (beta chain) was identified during a study of cytomegalovirus exposure and HLA in healthy donors. With regard to this clone: Its antigen is undetermined.

Study-wide points: Fewer N-insertions (relative to the roughly 610-donor mean) were reportedly seen in an Asian-associated ancestry cluster in a later analysis. Immune exposure data for these donors was limited to CMV serostatus. For most TCR beta V segments, an earlier analysis put the productive rate at about 87% or about 30% of the time.

PCR was performed using 60 Vbeta and 13 Jbeta primers. This table comes from immunoSEQ multiplex PCR, and its TCRdb copy is limited to in-frame clones, with some not included. Among just over 60,000 clones listed, 87% were seen once. Trimming removed 4 bases from V and 6 bases from J; junction bases left unmatched: 9. Germline values: CDR1 SGDLS, CDR2 YYNGEE. This CDR3 has 16 residues. The chain uses TRBV9 and TRBJ2-5; 13 bases align to TRBD2. The TCR originated in a young man in good health and CMV-seronegative. Sequencing was performed on PBMCs. In DNA, the CDR3 is TGTGCCAGCAGCCCGATGACTAGCGGGGGGATACAGACCCAGTACTTC. It specifies CASSPMTSGGIQTQYF.